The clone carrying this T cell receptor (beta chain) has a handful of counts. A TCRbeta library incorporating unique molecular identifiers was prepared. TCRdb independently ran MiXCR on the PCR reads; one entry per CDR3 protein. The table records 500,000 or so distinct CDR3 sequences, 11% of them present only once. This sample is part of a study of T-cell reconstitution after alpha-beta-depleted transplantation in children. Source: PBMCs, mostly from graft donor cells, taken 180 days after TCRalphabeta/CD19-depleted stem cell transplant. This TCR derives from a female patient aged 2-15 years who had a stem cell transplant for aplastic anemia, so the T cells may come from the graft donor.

CDR3 region: CASSSRLGEAKNIQYF. Written as DNA, the CDR3 is TGTGCCAGCAGCTCTCGCTTGGGGGAGGCCAAAAACATTCAGTACTTC. The rearrangement joins TRBV7-9 to TRBJ2-4; D assignment may be TRBD1 or TRBD2 (5 bases each). This CDR3 has 16 amino acids. Germline lookup yields CDR1 SEHNR and CDR2 FQNEAQ (reference sequence). The germline V and J ends were trimmed by 4 bases and 1 base, with 14 bases remaining between them.